Detailed here is one T cell receptor beta chain. This clone was detected a few times. Its target antigen remains unknown. Per-nucleotide qualities are absent, and no much larger clonotype sits a single base away. The data originate from a study of blood T cell repertoires in COVID-19 (dated by TCRdb to 2018 to 2021). Looking at the study overall: Samples covering the acute and convalescent phases of COVID-19 were provided by collaborators in the United States, Italy and Spain. Where available, HLA class I and class II types were obtained from metadata supplied by the sample provider rather than from assay-based typing. The repertoires were released in a freely available public database intended as a resource for research on the immune response to SARS-CoV-2. The dataset comprised deeply sampled blood TCRbeta repertoires from subjects exposed to, actively infected with, or recovered from COVID-19. The samples were drawn from the first 160 participants of the ongoing ImmuneRACE study and from more than 1,000 subjects provided by 6 global collaborators. Sample metadata almost always included a de-identified subject ID, COVID-19 status, age in years and sex. The material from the prospective study consisted of cDNA or gDNA derived from T cells, B-cell-depleted T cells, or PBMCs.

General conclusions and limits of the study: The amount of clinical and demographic metadata varied by source and participant and was provided uncurated.

There are 14 amino acids in the CDR3, from cysteine to phenylalanine inclusive. The read is trimmed to its CDR3 DNA, 42 bases read in frame from base 1. Ends trimmed: V by 5 bases, J by 3 bases; bases unmatched to a gene: 4. The germline V gene specifies KGHSY as CDR1 and FQNENV as CDR2. Enrolling through a virtual design, the prospective study's participants ranged in age from roughly 18 to 89 years and lived across around 25 United States geographic areas. To assign participants to cohorts, the prospective study relied on clinical history that participants themselves reported in a screening survey and a study questionnaire. Each participant in the prospective study had whole blood, serum and a nasopharyngeal or oropharyngeal swab collected by mobile phlebotomists. Additional blood draws and questionnaires over an approximately 2-month period could optionally be provided by prospective study participants. Blood samples from the prospective study were shipped frozen or at room temperature prior to DNA extraction.

TCRbeta CDR3 regions were amplified from genomic DNA using the immunoSEQ Assay, a bias-controlled multiplex PCR. Regarding the original processing steps: The number of nucleated cells in each sample was estimated by amplification of reference gene primers within the assay. Sequence reads were collapsed and filtered to measure the absolute abundance of every unique TCRbeta CDR3 rearrangement. For each sample, productive Simpson clonality was calculated as the square root of Simpson's diversity index over productive rearrangements. The table comes from immuneACCESS by way of TCRdb, which keeps in-frame sequences with V and J called. Part of the clones is missing from these tables; in studies checked, under half for an unresolved V gene and the rest for unknown reasons. The D gene and trimming were derived from the DNA, and the V and J assignments and clone size from that table. The sample records 200,000 to 300,000 clones, approximately 89% of which are singletons. The ten largest clones add up to over 1% of the sample.

Here the chain combines TRBV16 and TRBJ2-7; 10 of the junction bases match TRBD1. The origin of this receptor is a woman aged 40 to 49 with acute COVID-19. The sequencing sample was made of PBMCs or T cells enriched from blood (not recorded which). In nucleotides, the sequence is TGTGCCAGCAGCGTAGGGACAGGGGACTACGAGCAGTACTTC. Translated, this gives CASSVGTGDYEQYF.